This T cell receptor (beta chain) stems from a study of cytomegalovirus exposure and HLA in healthy donors. Background on the study: A subsequent analysis reported that the roughly 120 validation repertoires were produced on the same platform that had also been used for the roughly 700 first-cohort repertoires.

TCRdb keeps only in-frame clones here, not all; method: immunoSEQ multiplex PCR. The sample lists some 140,000 clones, around 83% occurring once. The receptor comes from a human donor in good health. Specimen: PBMCs.

DNA for the CDR3: TGTGCCAGCAGTTATCGTTCCAGCACAGATACGCAGTATTTT. Translating gives CASSYRSSTDTQYF. V usage is TRBV6-5 and J usage is TRBJ2-3; D is unresolved. The V end was cut by 3 bases, the J end by 0 bases, with 7 bases between. CDR3 length: 14 residues. The V gene's germline CDR1 is MNHEY and CDR2 SVGAGI.